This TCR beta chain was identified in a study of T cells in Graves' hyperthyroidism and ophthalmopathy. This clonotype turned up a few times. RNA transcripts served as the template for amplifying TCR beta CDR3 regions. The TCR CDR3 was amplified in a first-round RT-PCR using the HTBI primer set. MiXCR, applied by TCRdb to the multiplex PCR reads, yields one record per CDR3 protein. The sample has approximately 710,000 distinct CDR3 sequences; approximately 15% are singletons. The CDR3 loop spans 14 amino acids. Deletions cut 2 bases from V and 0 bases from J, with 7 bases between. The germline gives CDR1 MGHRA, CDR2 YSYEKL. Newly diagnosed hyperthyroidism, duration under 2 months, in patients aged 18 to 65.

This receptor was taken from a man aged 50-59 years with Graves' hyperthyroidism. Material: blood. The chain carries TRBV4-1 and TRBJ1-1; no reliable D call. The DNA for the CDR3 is TGCGCCAGCAGCCAATTTATTTTGAACACTGAAGCTTTCTTT. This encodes CASSQFILNTEAFF.